The present T cell receptor beta chain was sequenced within a study of blood T cells in healthy people across ages. The people who gave samples were healthy Caucasians from Russia, aged roughly 6 to 100. Per germline, CDR1 SGHVS and CDR2 FNYEAQ. The CDR3 contains 14 residues. Trimming removed 5 bases from V and 8 bases from J; junction bases left unmatched: 7. This clonotype was counted once. A second PCR, run for about 7 to 11 cycles, used a sample-barcoded 5' primer plus a J-beta primer mix. Tags on each cDNA molecule came from a template-switch adaptor with 12 random nucleotides. TCRdb called the 5' RACE reads again in MiXCR, with one record for every CDR3 protein. The table has some 920,000 distinct CDR3 sequences, 51% seen once.

Sequenced sample: blood. The chain is built from TRBV7-6 and TRBJ1-4, with 8 bases matching TRBD1. The receptor was isolated from a woman in her sixties or seventies in good health. The CDR3 protein is CASSRTGQGEKLFF. CDR3 nucleotide sequence: TGTGCCAGCAGCAGAACAGGACAGGGCGAAAAACTGTTTTTT.